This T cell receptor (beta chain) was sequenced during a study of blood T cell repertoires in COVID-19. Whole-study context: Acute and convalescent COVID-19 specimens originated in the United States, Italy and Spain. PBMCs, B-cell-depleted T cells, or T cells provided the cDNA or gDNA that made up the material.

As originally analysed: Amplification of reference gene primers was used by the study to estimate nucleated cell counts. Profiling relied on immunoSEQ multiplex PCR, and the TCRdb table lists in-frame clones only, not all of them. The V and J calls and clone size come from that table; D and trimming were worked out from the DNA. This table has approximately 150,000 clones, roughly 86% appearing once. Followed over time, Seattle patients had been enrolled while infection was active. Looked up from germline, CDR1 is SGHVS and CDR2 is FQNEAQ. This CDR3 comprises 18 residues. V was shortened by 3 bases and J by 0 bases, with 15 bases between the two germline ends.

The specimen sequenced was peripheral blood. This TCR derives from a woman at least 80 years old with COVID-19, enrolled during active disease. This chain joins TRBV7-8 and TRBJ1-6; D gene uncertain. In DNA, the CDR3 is TGTGCCAGCAGCTTCGATTCGGTCGGGAGCTCCTATAATTCACCCCTCCACTTT. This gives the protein CASSFDSVGSSYNSPLHF.